These 9 T cell receptor beta chains originate from one sample sequenced in a study of PD-1 blockade in classical Hodgkin lymphoma (dated by TCRdb to 2020 to 2021). Library preparation was by the immunoSEQ multiplex PCR assay. The immuneACCESS repertoire file appears here via TCRdb, limited to in-frame rearrangements. These files lack a portion of the clones; in checked studies, under half of the deficit traces to unresolved V genes, and the cause of the others is not known. The sample records about 29,000 clones, 65% to 90% of which are singletons. The ten largest clones take up 2% to 2.5% of the sample. The intended sense of this specimen's time point label: cycle 1 day 1 (C1D1), immediately before nivolumab initiation. Relapse after autologous stem cell transplantation had occurred in all trial patients, and cohorts A, B and C were distinguished by prior brentuximab vedotin exposure. Using a Miltenyi CD4+ T cell isolation kit, CD4+ T cells were purified from thawed PBMCs through magnetic negative selection.

The input for sequencing was CD4+ T cells from blood, taken at baseline. The source is a human donor with classical Hodgkin lymphoma.

The rearrangement joins TRBV30 to TRBJ2-2; TRBD2 matches at 12 bases. The V and J ends lost 5 bases and 4 bases, in that order; junction bases with no gene match: 5. This CDR3 is built from 15 residues. The germline V gene has CDR1 GTSNPN and CDR2 SVGIG (reference sequence). The CDR3 nucleotides read TGTGCCTGGGCCCAGACTAGCGGGAGCACCGGGGAGCTGTTTTTT. Encoded protein: CAWAQTSGSTGELFF. Full variable domain (outside the CDR3, taken from reference TRBV30 and TRBJ2-2): SQTIHQWPATLVQPVGSPLSLECTVEGTSNPNLYWYRQAAGRGLQLLFYSVGIGQISSEVPQNLSASRPQDRQFILSSKKLLLSDSGFYLCAWAQTSGSTGELFFGEGSRLTVL.

This rearrangement joins TRBV5-1 to TRBJ2-1; 10 bases fit TRBD2. J gave up 3 bases and V 0 bases, and 0 bases lay outside the gene matches. CDR1 is SGHRS, CDR2 YFSETQ, per germline. This CDR3 comprises 15 residues. As DNA, the CDR3 is TGCGCCAGCAGCTTGGGACTAGCGGGCTACAATGAGCAGTTCTTC. Its protein product is CASSLGLAGYNEQFF.

The chain joins TRBV6-5 to TRBJ1-2; D is uncertain. The length of the CDR3 is 11 residues. V was shortened by 5 bases and J by 8 bases, with 9 bases between the two germline ends. Germline V gene lookup returns CDR1 MNHEY and CDR2 SVGAGI. CDR3 sequence: CASSPDVGYTF. The CDR3 region has the DNA TGTGCCAGCAGTCCAGACGTGGGCTACACCTTC.

V is TRBV11-3 and J is TRBJ2-1, with a weak D call TRBD2 (6 bases). Germline-derived CDR1 and CDR2 are SGHNT and YENEEA. The V end was cut by 5 bases, the J end by 0 bases, with 17 bases between. The CDR3 consists of 17 residues. CDR3 sequence (DNA): TGTGCCAGCAGCCCGCTGGGCGGGACCTACTCCTACAATGAGCAGTTCTTC. Translating it yields CASSPLGGTYSYNEQFF.

V is TRBV6-5 and J is TRBJ2-2; either TRBD1 or TRBD2 may supply D (5 bases each). With 5 bases removed from V and 9 bases from J, the gap between germline ends came to 10 bases. This CDR3 is 12 amino acids long. Per the germline V gene, CDR1 is MNHEY and CDR2 is SVGAGI. DNA for the CDR3: TGTGCCAGCAGTGGGGACCGTCGGGAGCTGTTTTTT. Its protein product is CASSGDRRELFF.

The chain is built from TRBV4-3 and TRBJ2-4; D is perhaps TRBD2 (5 bases). V lost 0 bases and J 4 bases, leaving 10 bases between the germline ends. CDR3 size: 15 residues. CDR1 is LGHNA and CDR2 is YSLEER in the germline V gene. The CDR3 spells CASSQEASGKNIQYF. For the CDR3, the DNA is TGCGCCAGCAGCCAAGAAGCCAGCGGTAAAAACATTCAGTACTTC.

The chain carries TRBV4-1 and TRBJ1-5; maybe TRBD1 (5 bases). The length of the CDR3 is 17 residues. The V and J ends lost 4 bases and 6 bases respectively, with 22 bases between them. CDR1 MGHRA and CDR2 YSYEKL come from the germline V gene. CDR3 DNA sequence: TGCGCCAGCAGCCCAAGGGGCGCGGAGGGTAATATTCAGCCCCAGCATTTT. Protein sequence: CASSPRGAEGNIQPQHF.

The gene calls are TRBV7-9 and TRBJ2-4, with a weak D call TRBD1 (5 bases). Germline-derived CDR1 and CDR2 are SEHNR and FQNEAQ (reference sequence). This CDR3 is built from 15 residues. V was clipped by 5 bases and J by 7 bases, with 18 bases between them. CDR3 region: CASSATVNLGNIQYF. DNA for the CDR3: TGTGCCAGCAGCGCGACAGTCAACCTAGGGAACATTCAGTACTTC.

The chain is built from TRBV2 and TRBJ1-2, with 7 bases lining up with TRBD1. V lost 3 bases, J lost 8 bases, and 9 bases stayed unmatched. Germline loops: CDR1 SNHLY, CDR2 FYNNEI. The CDR3 has 14 amino acids. The CDR3 DNA sequence: TGTGCCAGCAGTGATAGGGAGGGGGCGAGGGGCTACACCTTC. This gives the protein CASSDREGARGYTF.